This T cell receptor beta chain was identified in a study of T-cell memory formation after mild COVID-19. With 1 base removed from V and 2 bases from J, the gap between germline ends came to 10 bases. The germline V gene encodes CDR1 SGDLS and CDR2 YYNGEE. The CDR3 has 15 amino acids. Study outcomes and limitations: Clones that contracted from day 15 to 85 were balanced CD4/CD8, while later expanders leaned CD4+. Proof of SARS-CoV-2 specificity was absent for the second-wave clones that crested on day 37.

This clonotype was seen more than once but under ten times. Its antigen is unidentified. cDNA libraries for TCR alpha and TCR beta, carrying sample barcodes and UMIs, came from 5'RACE with constant-segment primers. TCRdb re-derived calls from the 5' RACE reads in MiXCR, one entry per CDR3 protein. The sample includes around 320,000 distinct CDR3 sequences, approximately 14% of them seen just once. The sequencing input was PBMCs or a T cell subset sorted from them (not recorded which). V is TRBV9 and J is TRBJ2-1; possible D gene TRBD2, 7 bases. The receptor was isolated from a man between 18 and 29 years old who had mild COVID-19 (a few samples of this study predate the infection). Cell type and time point are not known. CDR3 in amino acids: CASSVRGAPYNEQFF. CDR3 bases: TGTGCCAGCAGCGTACGGGGGGCCCCCTACAATGAGCAGTTCTTC.